This TCR beta chain stems from a study of shared T cell receptors in the human thymus. TCRdb's table, derived via immunoSEQ multiplex PCR, lists solely in-frame clones and lacks some. The sample contains over 450,000 clones, 75% to 80% of which appear only once. This CDR3 region has 15 residues. Germline V CDR1 and CDR2: SGHTS, YDEGEE. V shed 1 base and J 2 bases; nucleotides not matched to a gene: 5. These data were also filed under a second study, of human thymus T cells. That source adds: Thymus specimens were resections from corrective heart surgery. What appeared biased in thymic and blood repertoires was the usage of V and J genes.

Sequenced input: thymocytes. This receptor was identified in a boy under two years old with a congenital heart defect. This chain uses TRBV5-8 with TRBJ2-7; the match to TRBD1 covers 8 bases. The CDR3: CASSLHRDRPYEQYF. In DNA form, the CDR3 reads TGTGCCAGCAGCTTGCATCGGGACAGGCCCTACGAGCAGTACTTC.